These 22 T cell receptor beta chains originate from one sample sequenced in a study of blood T cell repertoires in COVID-19. Libraries were prepared by immunoSEQ multiplex PCR; TCRdb keeps only in-frame clonotypes and omits some of them. The sample holds 55,000 to 60,000 clones; roughly 83% are singletons and the top ten take roughly a sixth. Sequenced input: peripheral blood. The receptors stem from a man between 70 and 80 years old with active COVID-19.

V gene TRBV5-1 combines with J gene TRBJ1-6; D is possibly TRBD1 (6 bases). The CDR3 is 13 amino acids. V lost 1 base to trimming and J lost 8 bases, with 7 bases between them. Germline CDR1 reads SGHRS; CDR2 reads YFSETQ. The CDR3, as DNA: TGCGCCAGCAGCTTGTCAGGGGATTCACCCCTCCACTTT. As protein: CASSLSGDSPLHF.

Concerning this clone: The sample holds other DNA sequences that translate to the same CDR3. The chain carries TRBV12-3 or TRBV12-4 and TRBJ1-1, with D uncertain. V shed 3 bases and J shed 1 base, with 6 bases lying between them. CDR3 size: 13 residues. CDR3 coding DNA: TGTGCCAGCAGTTTTGGAGGGAACACTGAAGCTTTCTTT. Protein: CASSFGGNTEAFF.

This rearrangement joins TRBV6-5 to TRBJ2-3, with TRBD2 as a possible D gene (6 bases). The CDR3 totals 14 residues. CDR1 and CDR2 from the germline V gene are MNHEY and SVGAGI. V was cut by 4 bases and J by 4 bases, with 12 bases left in between. Here the CDR3 reads CASSSQSGADTQYF. CDR3 nucleotides: TGTGCCAGCAGTTCACAGTCGGGGGCAGATACGCAGTATTTT.

The chain couples TRBV23-1 to TRBJ2-2; 7 nucleotides agree with TRBD2. TRBV23-1 is an ORF, with its function uncertain. CDR3 length equals 16 residues. The V and J ends lost 1 base and 0 bases, in that order; junction bases with no gene match: 2. As DNA, the CDR3 is TGCGCCAGCAGTCAATGGACTAGACCGAACACCGGGGAGCTGTTTTTT. Its protein product is CASSQWTRPNTGELFF.

This clone was picked up one time. J is TRBJ1-1 and V is TRBV5-6, with 9 nucleotides matching TRBD1. CDR3 size: 13 residues. The germline CDR1 and CDR2 sequences are SGHDT and YYEEEE. J gave up 12 bases and V 4 bases, and 10 bases lay outside the gene matches. CDR3 DNA sequence: TGTGCCAGCAGCCCCATGGACAGGGGAGAAACTTTCTTT. Residues: CASSPMDRGETFF.

This chain uses TRBV5-1 with TRBJ2-1; D unclear. The V gene lost 0 bases and the J gene lost 5 bases, with 6 bases spanning the gap. The CDR3 length is 13 residues. Germline loops: CDR1 SGHRS, CDR2 YFSETQ. The CDR3, as DNA: TGCGCCAGCAGCTTGGGAGTTAACAATGAGCAGTTCTTC. Its protein product is CASSLGVNNEQFF.

This clone was found once. The chain carries TRBV4-1 and TRBJ2-7; 12 bases map to TRBD2. The J segment lost 2 bases and the V segment lost 1 base, leaving 9 bases of the junction unmatched. CDR3 size: 18 residues. Germline assignment: CDR1 MGHRA and CDR2 YSYEKL. CDR3 in amino acids: CASSQGLATSGRPYEQYF. The CDR3, as DNA: TGCGCCAGCAGCCAAGGCCTTGCGACTAGCGGGAGACCCTACGAGCAGTACTTC.

The V call is TRBV6-2 or TRBV6-3, the J call TRBJ2-7; tentatively, D is TRBD1 (6 bases). This CDR3 comprises 12 residues. Trimming left V 5 bases short and J 4 bases short, with 9 bases between. Germline CDR1 MNHEY, CDR2 SVGEGT. The CDR3 DNA is TGTGCCAGCAGTATAGGACAGTACGAGCAGTACTTC. As protein: CASSIGQYEQYF.

V gene TRBV28 combines with J gene TRBJ2-7; no reliable D call. The CDR3 spans 13 residues. The germline V gene encodes CDR1 MDHEN and CDR2 SYDVKM. V lost 8 bases to trimming and J lost 2 bases, with 13 bases between them. The chain's CDR3 is CASGGTGAYEQYF. As DNA, the CDR3 is TGTGCCAGCGGTGGCACGGGTGCCTACGAGCAGTACTTC.

This clone has only one observation. CDR3 sequence reads: CASSPRLAGGLDEQFF. The CDR3 coding sequence is TGCGCCAGCAGCCCTCGACTAGCGGGAGGGTTGGATGAGCAGTTCTTC. J is TRBJ2-1 and V is TRBV5-1, with TRBD2 matching over 14 bases. The J segment lost 8 bases and the V segment lost 4 bases, leaving 8 bases of the junction unmatched. CDR1 and CDR2 (germline): SGHRS, YFSETQ. This CDR3 is 16 amino acids long.

With respect to this clone: The sample carries other DNA sequences with the same CDR3. The rearrangement links TRBV7-2 to TRBJ2-1, with 10 nucleotides matching TRBD2. The germline gives CDR1 SGHTA, CDR2 FQGNSA. The J segment lost 5 bases and the V segment lost 5 bases, leaving 3 bases of the junction unmatched. CDR3 length: 14 residues. Written as DNA, the CDR3 is TGTGCCAGCAGCCTAGGACTAGCGGACAATGAGCAGTTCTTC. It codes for CASSLGLADNEQFF.

The chain combines TRBV7-8 with TRBJ1-4; 10 bases match TRBD1. The V and J ends lost 5 bases and 7 bases, in that order; junction bases with no gene match: 7. The germline V gene encodes CDR1 SGHVS and CDR2 FQNEAQ. CDR3 length: 15 amino acids. In nucleotides, the CDR3 is TGTGCCAGCAGCCCGACAGGGGGCATGTCTGAAAAACTGTTTTTT. It translates to CASSPTGGMSEKLFF.

The chain's CDR3 is CASSSLAGKTQYF. CDR3 nucleotides: TGTGCCAGCAGCTCACTAGCGGGGAAGACCCAGTACTTC. The chain uses TRBV6-2 or TRBV6-3 and TRBJ2-5; 10 nucleotides align to TRBD2. The germline gives CDR1 MNHEY, CDR2 SVGEGT. This CDR3 comprises 13 residues. Trimming cost V 6 bases and J 6 bases; bases outside gene matches: 4.

The rearrangement joins TRBV10-2 to TRBJ2-1, with TRBD1 matching 9 bases. The CDR3 sequence is 15 residues long. Germline CDR1 is WSHSY and CDR2 is SAAADI. Trimming removed 9 bases from V and 2 bases from J; junction bases left unmatched: 8. Here the CDR3 DNA reads TGCGCCAGTTCCCTGGACAGGGGCACCTACAATGAGCAGTTCTTC. Translating gives CASSLDRGTYNEQFF.

This chain links TRBV7-9 with TRBJ2-7; 7 positions match TRBD2. Germline CDR1 is SEHNR and CDR2 is FQNEAQ (reference sequence). Trimming removed 5 bases from V and 4 bases from J; junction bases left unmatched: 11. This CDR3 contains 15 residues. CDR3 in DNA: TGTGCCAGCAGCCAACTAGGGCGGGAGAAGTACGAGCAGTACTTC. Translated, it gives CASSQLGREKYEQYF.

V and J are TRBV2 and TRBJ2-7; 9 nucleotides line up with TRBD1. Germline trimming cut 6 bases from V and 2 bases from J; bases unmatched to any gene: 8. This CDR3 is 15 amino acids long. CDR1 is SNHLY, CDR2 FYNNEI, per germline. CDR3 region: CASRWSWDRAYEQYF. The CDR3 nucleotides read TGTGCCAGCAGATGGAGTTGGGACAGGGCCTACGAGCAGTACTTC.

This chain uses TRBV6-4 with TRBJ1-5; D might be TRBD1 (6 bases). V was trimmed by 4 bases and J by 3 bases, leaving 7 bases between them. The germline gives CDR1 MRHNA, CDR2 SNTAGT. The CDR3 totals 13 residues. The DNA of the CDR3 is TGTGCCAGCAGTGGACAGGTCAATCAGCCCCAGCATTTT. It is translated as CASSGQVNQPQHF.

V is TRBV28 and J is TRBJ2-2, with 14 positions matching TRBD2. Germline-derived CDR1 and CDR2 are MDHEN and SYDVKM. The CDR3 length is 20 residues. Losses at the gene ends were 6 bases for V and 3 bases for J; bases not matched to a gene: 15. The CDR3: CASSRRQWTSGRKDTGELFF. Written as DNA, the CDR3 is TGTGCCAGCAGCCGACGACAGTGGACTAGCGGGAGGAAGGACACCGGGGAGCTGTTTTTT.

The rearrangement uses TRBV7-6 and TRBJ2-3, with TRBD2 identical over 10 bases. CDR1 and CDR2 (germline): SGHVS, FNYEAQ. V trimming: 1 base; J trimming: 1 base; junction bases outside the gene matches: 11. The CDR3 contains 19 residues. For the CDR3, the DNA is TGTGCCAGCAGCTTAGTACCTCCAGGGCTAGCGGGAGGCACAGATACGCAGTATTTT. This encodes CASSLVPPGLAGGTDTQYF.

This chain uses TRBV7-2 with TRBJ2-3, with 15 bases aligning to TRBD2. CDR3 size: 19 residues. The V and J ends lost 3 bases and 0 bases, in that order; junction bases with no gene match: 7. The V gene's germline CDR1 is SGHTA and CDR2 FQGNSA. CDR3 DNA sequence: TGTGCCAGCAGCTTGCCCAGGACTAGCGGGAGGGCCAGCACAGATACGCAGTATTTT. Translation: CASSLPRTSGRASTDTQYF.

The chain uses TRBV7-9 and TRBJ2-3; 7 nucleotides align to TRBD1. Trimming removed 2 bases from V and 2 bases from J; junction bases left unmatched: 4. The CDR3 has 15 residues. The germline V gene has CDR1 SEHNR and CDR2 FQNEAQ (reference sequence). CDR3 region: CASSLKGAFTDTQYF. DNA of the CDR3: TGTGCCAGCAGCTTAAAGGGGGCCTTCACAGATACGCAGTATTTT.

The J gene is TRBJ2-2, the V gene TRBV24-1, with 9 nucleotides matching TRBD1. V shed 4 bases, J shed 9 bases, and the junction held 11 bases outside the gene matches. CDR3 length: 16 amino acids. Germline CDR1 and CDR2: KGHDR and SFDVKD. The DNA for the CDR3 is TGTGCCACCAGTGACTCCGCCGGGACAGGGAGTTGGGAGCTGTTTTTT. Encoded protein: CATSDSAGTGSWELFF.